This T cell receptor (beta chain) was recorded in a study of cytomegalovirus exposure and HLA in healthy donors. Each of the donors was a healthy bone marrow donor. The PCR used 60 Vbeta and 13 Jbeta primers. Sequencing was performed with immunoSEQ multiplex PCR; in TCRdb, only in-frame clones are kept and a portion is missing. This sample has about 200,000 clones, with 70% to 80% found just once. Study-level points and caveats: TCR association rates varied by HLA locus in a later analysis, with DRB1 highest and HLA-C lowest. For presence/absence analyses, sequencing depth was assumed to be roughly uniform across donors.

Germline V gene sequence: CDR1 MNHEY, CDR2 SMNVEV (reference sequence). This CDR3 comprises 14 residues. Concerning this clone itself: What it recognizes is unknown.

Source material: PBMCs. The receptor was derived from a male donor in good health and CMV-seropositive. V usage is TRBV27 and J usage is TRBJ2-5; TRBD2 is a possible D gene (6 bases). The J call may be wrong; the DNA end is better matched by TRBJ2-7. CDR3: CASSSPLRGYEQYF. The CDR3 region has the DNA TGTGCCAGCAGTTCCCCCCTGCGGGGCTACGAGCAGTACTTC.